These T cell receptor beta chains were read from a single sample in a study of T cell repertoires in cytomegalovirus infection. In TCRdb, the reads were re-called with MiXCR into one record per CDR3 protein. The sample contains roughly 51,000 distinct CDR3 sequences, roughly a fifth of which appear only once. Antigen specificity for these receptors is unknown. The sample here was CD8+ T cells from cultured PBMCs, taken from culture after CMV antigen stimulation. These receptors were collected from a human donor in good health (CMV status not recorded). Some clones in this sample may be carry-over from other donors' samples. The CDR3 runs from the conserved cysteine through the conserved F or W. Each record gives: D gene, CDR3 length, V gene, J gene, clone size, CDR3 protein, CDR3 DNA. A D gene is named only where the DNA matches it firmly. A row's size may be missing; if present it is once, few, many or a size class.

TRBD2	17	TRBV7-2	TRBJ2-5	few	CASSSRGGEIYQETQYF	TGTGCCAGCAGCTCACGGGGGGGGGAAATATACCAAGAGACCCAGTACTTC
NA	15	TRBV19	TRBJ1-5	few	CASSPHMRSNQPQHF	TGTGCCAGTAGTCCCCACATGAGGAGCAATCAGCCCCAGCATTTT
NA	14	TRBV7-8	TRBJ1-2	many	CASSSLRTDYGYTF	TGTGCCAGCAGCTCACTCAGGACGGACTATGGCTACACCTTC
NA	16	TRBV2	TRBJ2-7	many	CASSEGGRGVGYEQYF	TGTGCCAGCAGTGAAGGGGGGAGAGGAGTTGGGTACGAGCAGTACTTC
NA	16	TRBV27	TRBJ2-3	NA	CASSQAALTPTYTQYF	TGTGCCAGCAGTCAAGCCGCGCTTACTCCGACCTATACGCAGTATTTT
NA	11	TRBV12-3/TRBV12-4	TRBJ1-1	NA	CASSSGTKAFF	TGTGCCAGCAGCTCCGGGACAAAAGCTTTCTTT
NA	16	TRBV11-2	TRBJ2-1	NA	CASSQIHNGGDNEQFF	TGTGCCAGCAGCCAAATACACAACGGAGGTGACAATGAGCAGTTCTTC
NA	17	TRBV19	TRBJ2-1	once	CATSGTLQESSYNEQFF	TGTGCCACCTCTGGAACCCTTCAGGAGAGCTCCTACAATGAGCAGTTCTTC
TRBD1	14	TRBV2	TRBJ2-7	few	CASSEGDRGYEQYF	TGTGCCAGCAGTGAGGGGGACAGGGGGTACGAGCAGTACTTC
TRBD1	17	TRBV7-8	TRBJ1-1	many	CASSATGTGGMNTEAFF	TGTGCCAGCAGCGCGACCGGGACAGGGGGCATGAACACTGAAGCTTTCTTT
NA	15	TRBV7-9	TRBJ2-5	NA	CASSFQGENQETQYF	TGTGCCAGCAGCTTTCAGGGCGAGAACCAAGAGACCCAGTACTTC
TRBD1	16	TRBV28	TRBJ2-2	NA	CASSYQGALSTGELFF	TGTGCCAGCAGTTATCAGGGGGCGCTTTCGACCGGGGAGCTGTTTTTT
NA	11	TRBV7-1	TRBJ2-7	NA	CASGYSYEQYF	TGTGCCAGCGGCTACTCCTACGAGCAGTACTTC
NA	13	TRBV7-2	TRBJ2-1	NA	CASSLNKMRQQFF	TGTGCCAGCAGCTTAAATAAAATGCGCCAGCAGTTCTTC
NA	17	TRBV7-9	TRBJ2-3	NA	CASSSLDLPLGTDTQYF	TGTGCCAGCAGCTCGCTGGACTTGCCCCTAGGCACAGATACGCAGTATTTT
NA	13	TRBV6-5	TRBJ1-1	NA	CASLSGPNTEAFF	TGTGCCAGCCTTTCAGGGCCCAACACTGAAGCTTTCTTT